This T cell receptor (beta chain) was sequenced during a study of T cell changes during pregnancy in multiple sclerosis. The CDR3 extends over 17 amino acids. With 2 bases clipped from V and 9 bases from J, the junction kept 13 bases outside the gene matches. The germline V gene encodes CDR1 MDHEN and CDR2 SYDVKM. Method: immunoSEQ multiplex PCR; TCRdb's copy keeps in-frame clones and lacks some. Here the sample spans 95,000 to 100,000 clones, approximately 90% being singletons. The chain recombines TRBV28 with TRBJ1-5; TRBD1 matches 10 bases. Here the sequenced sample was peripheral blood, taken after pregnancy. This receptor was identified in a female donor in good health, enrolled as a control in a pregnancy study. The DNA for the CDR3 is TGTGCCAGCAGTTTAGAGGCGGGGACAGGGGACCTGGGGCCCCAGCATTTT. Protein product: CASSLEAGTGDLGPQHF. Variable domain in full (rest from reference TRBV28 and TRBJ1-5): DVKVTQSSRYLVKRTGEKVFLECVQDMDHENMFWYRQDPGLGLRLIYFSYDVKMKEKGDIPEGYSVSREKKERFSLILESASTNQTSMYLCASSLEAGTGDLGPQHFGDGTRLSIL.